These 31 T cell receptor beta chains came from one sample sequenced in a study of regulatory T cells in long-lasting Graves disease. Through Arm-PCR of CDR3 regions and iRepertoire HTBI primers, TCR beta libraries were built. TCRdb used MiXCR to reprocess the multiplex PCR reads, holding one entry per CDR3 protein. The sample contains 600,000 to 650,000 distinct CDR3 sequences, approximately 15% of which appear only once. Specified time point: newly diagnosed GD, antithyroid drugs for less than 3 months. Making the TCR library involved RNA that had been extracted from PBMCs. This sample was shared with a second study, whose subject was T cells in Graves' hyperthyroidism and ophthalmopathy.

The input for sequencing was peripheral blood mononuclear cells (PBMCs), taken at new diagnosis, from a patient treated with antithyroid drugs. The receptors come from a woman aged 30 to 39 with Graves disease.

This clonotype was counted a few times. The chain employs TRBV19 and TRBJ1-3, with D possibly TRBD1 on 6 matching bases. Per the germline V gene, CDR1 is LNHDA and CDR2 is SQIVND (reference sequence). V was trimmed by 2 bases and J by 2 bases, leaving 16 bases between them. The CDR3 consists of 17 residues. CDR3 nucleotide sequence: TGTGCCAGTAGTATACTCCACGCGGGGGGCACTGGAAACACCATATATTTT. This gives the protein CASSILHAGGTGNTIYF.

This sequence joins TRBV19 and TRBJ2-4; D gene uncertain. The CDR3 length is 14 residues. Germline CDR1 LNHDA, CDR2 SQIVND (reference sequence). Between the trimmed V and J ends, which lost 5 bases and 2 bases, there was a span of 10 bases. The CDR3 is CASSGVGTKNIQYF. The CDR3 DNA follows: TGTGCCAGTAGTGGTGTAGGCACCAAAAACATTCAGTACTTC.

Ten or more counts support this clonotype. This chain uses TRBV10-3 with TRBJ2-7; D ambiguous. V lost 2 bases to trimming and J lost 6 bases, with 5 bases between them. There are 11 residues in the CDR3. CDR1 is ENHRY, CDR2 SYGVKD, per germline. CDR3 protein: CAISELLEQYF. CDR3 DNA sequence: TGTGCCATCAGTGAGCTCCTCGAGCAGTACTTC.

This clonotype was recorded a few times. CDR3 coding DNA: TGCAGTGCTAGACCACAGGGGAGGAGCTCCTACGAGCAGTACTTC. Its protein product is CSARPQGRSSYEQYF. The chain links TRBV20-1 to TRBJ2-7, with D possibly being TRBD1 (7 bases). The CDR3 is 15 amino acids. Germline loops: CDR1 DFQATT, CDR2 SNEGSKA (reference sequence). V lost 2 bases, J lost 0 bases, and 14 bases lay in between.

The chain uses TRBV3-1 and TRBJ1-3, with D unresolved. This CDR3 has 14 amino acids. With 4 bases removed from V and 0 bases from J, the gap between germline ends came to 7 bases. Germline V gene lookup returns CDR1 LGHDT and CDR2 YNNKEL (reference sequence). The CDR3 bases are TGTGCCAGCAGCCCCCCACTCTCTGGAAACACCATATATTTT. This codes for CASSPPLSGNTIYF.

This clonotype was seen ten or more times. This chain links TRBV5-1 with TRBJ2-7; D possibly matches TRBD1 or TRBD2 (5 bases each). V was pared by 0 bases and J by 4 bases, with 20 bases between. CDR3 length: 17 amino acids. CDR1 is SGHRS, CDR2 YFSETQ, per germline. The CDR3 region has the DNA TGCGCCAGCAGCTTGGTACTTCAGGGACCGGATCGGTACGAGCAGTACTTC. Its protein product is CASSLVLQGPDRYEQYF.

The genes are TRBV7-8 and TRBJ2-7; D might be TRBD2 (6 bases). Trimming took 5 bases from V and 4 from J, leaving 21 bases between them. Germline V gene lookup returns CDR1 SGHVS and CDR2 FQNEAQ. The CDR3 consists of 16 residues. CDR3 DNA sequence: TGTGCCAGCAGCAACCGACCCAGGGAGGAGGATTACGAGCAGTACTTC. Encoded protein: CASSNRPREEDYEQYF.

This clonotype was detected ten times or more. The chain has TRBV6-2 or TRBV6-3 and TRBJ1-5, with D maybe TRBD1 (5 bases). The V gene lost 5 bases and the J gene lost 3 bases, with 11 bases spanning the gap. The germline V gene has CDR1 MNHEY and CDR2 SVGEGT. The CDR3 runs 14 residues. The CDR3 loop reads CASSDQGYNQPQHF. The CDR3 DNA is TGTGCCAGCAGTGACCAGGGTTACAATCAGCCCCAGCATTTT.

This clonotype has a count of ten or more. The chain employs TRBV20-1 and TRBJ2-1; 8 bases align to TRBD2. This CDR3 spans 13 amino acids. Germline V gene sequence: CDR1 DFQATT, CDR2 SNEGSKA (reference sequence). The V gene end was trimmed by 0 bases and the J gene end by 15 bases; junction bases not matched to a gene: 10. The CDR3 region is CSAREGIGREAFF. The CDR3 DNA reads as TGCAGTGCTAGAGAGGGAATTGGGCGGGAGGCGTTCTTC.

The chain employs TRBV6-2 or TRBV6-3 and TRBJ2-7, with 11 nucleotides matching TRBD2. Germline V gene sequence: CDR1 MNHEY, CDR2 SVGEGT. The CDR3 totals 15 residues. The V segment lost 5 bases and the J segment 3 bases; nucleotides outside the gene matches: 6. CDR3 sequence: CASSEGTSGHYEQYF. CDR3 coding DNA: TGTGCCAGCAGTGAAGGGACTAGCGGACACTACGAGCAGTACTTC.

This clonotype came up a few times. The gene calls are TRBV28 and TRBJ2-3, with TRBD1 identical over 7 bases. The J call may be wrong; the DNA end is better matched by TRBJ2-5. CDR1 is MDHEN and CDR2 is SYDVKM in the germline V gene. This CDR3 comprises 14 residues. CDR3 nucleotides: TGTGCCAGCAATAAGGGGGCAAGGATAGAGACCCAGTACTTC. Protein sequence: CASNKGARIETQYF.

This clonotype was picked up many times. V and J are TRBV6-1 and TRBJ2-1; D might be TRBD1 or TRBD2, each matching 6 bases. This CDR3 comprises 10 residues. Germline V gene lookup returns CDR1 MNHNS and CDR2 SASEGT. V shed 8 bases and J shed 12 bases, with 11 bases lying between them. DNA of the CDR3: TGTGCCAGCTCAGAGGGGGGGCAGTTCTTC. Protein sequence: CASSEGGQFF.

The chain recombines TRBV27 with TRBJ2-3, with 14 bases that match TRBD2. CDR1 is MNHEY and CDR2 is SMNVEV in the germline V gene (reference sequence). Unmatched junction bases numbered 6, after V lost 5 bases and J lost 8 bases. This CDR3 region has 15 residues. In DNA, the CDR3 is TGTGCCAGCAGTCTGGGACTAGCGGGAGTAGTTACGCAGTATTTT. Translated, it gives CASSLGLAGVVTQYF.

This clonotype was counted ten times or more. The DNA is omitted, as the CDR3 cannot be located on it reliably, and the CDR3 follows TCRdb's listing. The genes are TRBV27 and TRBJ1-2; TRBD1, as called in the table, went unchecked against the DNA. Germline CDR1 is MNHEY and CDR2 is SMNVEV (reference sequence). The CDR3 is 13 residues long, ends included. The CDR3 region is CASSSSDRMGYTF.

This sequence joins TRBV30 and TRBJ2-1, with D possibly being TRBD2 (5 bases). Germline V gene data show CDR1 as GTSNPN and CDR2 as SVGIG (reference sequence). The CDR3 has 15 amino acids. Deletions cut 1 base from V and 0 bases from J, with 10 bases between. The chain's CDR3 is CAWSEDWASYNEQFF. The CDR3 DNA sequence: TGTGCCTGGAGTGAGGACTGGGCCTCCTACAATGAGCAGTTCTTC.

This clonotype was counted a few times. V gene TRBV30 combines with J gene TRBJ2-3, with TRBD1 matching over 9 bases. The J segment lost 1 base and the V segment lost 5 bases, leaving 1 base of the junction unmatched. This CDR3 is built from 13 residues. Germline V gives CDR1 GTSNPN, CDR2 SVGIG (reference sequence). CDR3 sequence reads: CAWRDRGTDTQYF. The CDR3 DNA follows: TGTGCCTGGCGGGACAGGGGCACAGATACGCAGTATTTT.

This clonotype was recorded many times. V gene TRBV28 combines with J gene TRBJ2-5, with D perhaps matching TRBD1 or TRBD2 (5 bases each). This CDR3 contains 16 residues. The ends were cut back, 4 bases at V and 0 bases at J, with 15 bases in the middle. In germline, CDR1 is MDHEN, CDR2 SYDVKM. This CDR3 reads CASSSPSGPNQETQYF. Here the CDR3 DNA reads TGTGCCAGCAGTTCACCCTCGGGACCCAACCAAGAGACCCAGTACTTC.

This clonotype showed up many times. The gene calls are TRBV6-5 and TRBJ2-5, with 7 bases fitting TRBD1. Germline CDR1 MNHEY, CDR2 SVGAGI. The CDR3 consists of 15 residues. V gave up 2 bases and J gave up 9 bases; unmatched junction bases: 12. The CDR3 reads CASSYPGTERRAQYF. The CDR3 DNA reads as TGTGCCAGCAGTTACCCCGGGACAGAACGTCGGGCCCAGTACTTC.

This clonotype has at least ten counts. The chain joins TRBV28 to TRBJ1-1; D gene ambiguous. In germline, CDR1 is MDHEN, CDR2 SYDVKM. V was pared by 3 bases and J by 7 bases, with 9 bases between. The CDR3 totals 12 residues. CDR3 nucleotide sequence: TGTGCCAGCAGTTTGCAAGGTTTTGAAGCTTTCTTT. Residues: CASSLQGFEAFF.

This chain uses TRBV24-1 with TRBJ2-1; 13 bases agree with TRBD2. The CDR3 contains 16 residues. J lost 8 bases, V lost 3 bases, and 6 bases had no gene match. Germline values: CDR1 KGHDR, CDR2 SFDVKD. CDR3 DNA sequence: TGTGCCACCAGTGATCCTGGGACTAGCGGGGAACATGAGCAGTTCTTC. This sequence encodes CATSDPGTSGEHEQFF.

J is TRBJ2-7 and V is TRBV3-1; 7 bases match TRBD1. The V gene's germline CDR1 is LGHDT and CDR2 YNNKEL (reference sequence). This CDR3 contains 15 residues. Trimming at V came to 4 bases and at J to 1 base, leaving 7 bases not matched to a gene. The chain's CDR3 is CASSRQGVLSYEQYF. CDR3 DNA: TGTGCCAGCAGCCGACAGGGAGTCCTATCCTACGAGCAGTACTTC.

This clonotype was seen ten or more times. The gene calls are TRBV11-3 and TRBJ2-3; perhaps D is TRBD1 or TRBD2 (5 bases each). This CDR3 has 16 amino acids. The germline V gene has CDR1 SGHNT and CDR2 YENEEA. The germline V and J ends were trimmed by 2 bases and 4 bases, with 16 bases remaining between them. CDR3 nucleotides: TGTGCCAGCAGCTTAAGCCCGTGGGGGAGTCCAGATACGCAGTATTTT. Protein product: CASSLSPWGSPDTQYF. Together with reference TRBV11-3 and TRBJ2-3, the CDR3 gives the full variable domain: EAGVVQSPRYKIIEKKQPVAFWCNPISGHNTLYWYLQNLGQGPELLIRYENEEAVDDSQLPKDRFSAERLKGVDSTLKIQPAELGDSAVYLCASSLSPWGSPDTQYFGPGTRLTVL.

In this sample, this clonotype turned up many times. The rearrangement joins TRBV20-1 to TRBJ1-5; D uncertain. CDR1 and CDR2 (germline): DFQATT, SNEGSKA (reference sequence). This CDR3 is built from 16 residues. Deletions cut 0 bases from V and 3 bases from J, with 15 bases between. The chain's CDR3 is CSARDPPGWDNQPQHF. Here the CDR3 DNA reads TGCAGTGCTAGAGATCCCCCAGGCTGGGACAATCAGCCCCAGCATTTT.

V is TRBV28 and J is TRBJ2-5; D unclear. The CDR3 extends over 13 amino acids. Trimming stripped 10 bases from V and 1 base from J, with 13 bases between. The germline V gene encodes CDR1 MDHEN and CDR2 SYDVKM. The CDR3 sequence is CATQEIGQETQYF. CDR3 coding DNA: TGTGCCACCCAAGAGATAGGCCAAGAGACCCAGTACTTC.

This clonotype showed up many times. The chain has TRBV3-1 and TRBJ2-5, with 9 bases that match TRBD2. The junction had 5 bases not matched to a gene; V was cut back by 1 base and J by 2 bases. Germline V gene data show CDR1 as LGHDT and CDR2 as YNNKEL (reference sequence). This CDR3 is 16 amino acids long. Here the CDR3 reads CASSQGVAGEQETQYF. The CDR3 coding sequence is TGTGCCAGCAGCCAAGGCGTAGCGGGAGAGCAAGAGACCCAGTACTTC.

This clonotype has a count of ten or more. This chain links TRBV6-5 with TRBJ1-1; TRBD1 aligns across 9 bases. The V and J ends lost 2 bases and 3 bases, in that order; junction bases with no gene match: 1. The CDR3 runs to 14 residues. CDR1 and CDR2 (germline): MNHEY, SVGAGI. The CDR3 nucleotides read TGTGCCAGCAGTTACCGGGACAGGGACACTGAAGCTTTCTTT. Its translation: CASSYRDRDTEAFF.

This clonotype was recorded a few times. For the CDR3, the DNA is TGTGCCAGCAGTTTACTTTCTGGGGGGGGCGCTGACTATGGCTACACCTTC. This codes for CASSLLSGGGADYGYTF. The genes are TRBV12-3 or TRBV12-4 and TRBJ1-2; weak D call: TRBD1 (6 bases). Trimming shortened V by 2 bases and J by 3 bases, and 19 bases separated the two germline ends. The CDR3 contains 17 residues.

This clonotype has just a few counts. The chain is built from TRBV28 and TRBJ2-3; D tentatively fits TRBD1 or TRBD2 (5 bases each). Germline values: CDR1 MDHEN, CDR2 SYDVKM. V dropped 10 bases and J dropped 0 bases, with 23 bases sitting between them. The length of the CDR3 is 17 residues. As DNA, the CDR3 is TGTGCCACCGGGACGACGACCCGATTTACTAGCACAGATACGCAGTATTTT. Translating it yields CATGTTTRFTSTDTQYF.

This clonotype was recorded at least ten times. The chain employs TRBV11-2 and TRBJ2-1; D possibly matches TRBD1 or TRBD2 (5 bases each). The CDR3 runs to 17 residues. Looked up from germline, CDR1 is SGHAT and CDR2 is FQNNGV. Trimming removed 1 base at V and 7 bases at J, with 20 bases between. CDR3 loop: CASSLVGVGEKGNEQFF. The CDR3 DNA follows: TGTGCCAGCAGCTTAGTAGGGGTTGGGGAGAAAGGGAATGAGCAGTTCTTC.

This clonotype has only a few counts. A read error may produce the germline difference seen at one junction end. V gene TRBV6-1 combines with J gene TRBJ2-7; possible D gene TRBD1, 6 bases. CDR3 size: 14 residues. The germline V gene encodes CDR1 MNHNS and CDR2 SASEGT. The CDR3 nucleotides read TGTGCCAGTCTACAGGGCGAAAGCTCCTACGAGCAGTGCTTC. This translates into CASLQGESSYEQCF.

The V gene is TRBV25-1, the J gene TRBJ1-2; tentatively, D is TRBD1 (6 bases). This CDR3 is built from 14 residues. Germline CDR1 MGHDK, CDR2 SYGVNS. With 6 bases removed from V and 6 bases from J, the gap between germline ends came to 17 bases. The DNA for the CDR3 is TGTGCCAGCAGGGGGGCTGGGGGGGAGAATGGCTACACCTTC. Translating gives CASRGAGGENGYTF.